The clone carrying this TCR beta chain was recorded many times. Antigen specificity is unknown. These data belong to a study of T cells after yellow fever vaccination. Study findings and constraints: Relatively few clonotypes were ones that appeared in both CD4 and CD8 compartments. Post-booster reappearance was seen for most primary-vaccination clones (just over 95% CD4, around 90% CD8).

Germline V gene lookup returns CDR1 LGHNA and CDR2 YSLEER. V was shortened by 0 bases and J by 7 bases, with 8 bases between the two germline ends. The CDR3 runs 13 residues. One entry per CDR3 protein, called by TCRdb with MiXCR from the 5' RACE reads. The sample holds 170,000 or so distinct CDR3 sequences, around 9.7% seen once. Sequences were derived from CD8+ T cells sorted from PBMCs, sampled 45 days after the yellow fever booster vaccination. This TCR was recovered from a man younger than 35 who received the YFV17D yellow fever vaccine. This chain uses TRBV4-3 with TRBJ2-3; no clear D. CDR3 sequence reads: CASSQDHVNTQYF. In nucleotides, the CDR3 is TGCGCCAGCAGCCAAGATCATGTGAATACGCAGTATTTT.